This TCR beta chain was sequenced in a study of shared clonotypes between healthy human individuals. This clone showed up just a few times. The V gene end was trimmed by 6 bases and the J gene end by 10 bases; junction bases not matched to a gene: 10. The CDR3 extends over 13 amino acids. Germline CDR1 reads MNHEY; CDR2 reads SVGAGI. The method was immunoSEQ multiplex PCR; TCRdb's version includes in-frame clones alone and lacks a portion of them. This table has 170,000 or so clones, 60% to 75% appearing once. The sample was memory CD4+ T cells sorted from blood. Subset meaning: CD45RA-negative fraction. The sequence was obtained from a man between 25 and 39 years old in good health. The V call is TRBV6-5, the J call TRBJ2-3; 7 nucleotides line up with TRBD2. CDR3 residues: CASSLQAGSAQYF. CDR3 bases: TGTGCCAGCAGCCTCCAAGCGGGGTCGGCGCAGTATTTT.